The present T cell receptor (beta chain) was sequenced within a study of cytomegalovirus exposure and HLA in healthy donors. Overall study findings and caveats: TCR beta sequences numbering roughly 16,000 were associated with HLA alleles at 0.05 false discovery rate in a later analysis.

CDR1 SGHRS and CDR2 YFSETQ come from the germline V gene. The CDR3 runs 15 residues. V was shortened by 1 base and J by 2 bases, with 10 bases between the two germline ends. Details on this clone: Antigen specificity is unknown.

PCR amplification relied on 60 Vbeta primers (plus 13 Jbeta primers). The repertoire was sequenced with immunoSEQ multiplex PCR; TCRdb's copy has only in-frame clones and lacks some. This table holds over 120,000 clones. The sample comprised PBMCs. The origin of this receptor is a male donor in good health and CMV-seronegative. The chain carries TRBV5-1 and TRBJ2-1, with D possibly matching TRBD1 (6 bases). CDR3 residues: CASSLIPGAYNEQFF. CDR3 coding DNA: TGCGCCAGCAGCTTGATACCAGGGGCCTACAATGAGCAGTTCTTC.